A single sample gave rise to the 13 T cell receptor beta chains below, sequenced in a study of blood T cell repertoires in COVID-19. The method was immunoSEQ multiplex PCR; TCRdb's version includes in-frame clones alone and lacks a portion of them. Of about 230,000 clones listed, roughly nine tenths were seen once; the top ten hold 9.5% to 14%. The sample comprised PBMCs or T cells enriched from blood (not recorded which). These receptors came from a man aged 25-45 years who had recovered from COVID-19.

V is TRBV10-3 and J is TRBJ2-1; 13 bases align to TRBD2. The germline V gene encodes CDR1 ENHRY and CDR2 SYGVKD. J was trimmed by 5 bases and V by 6 bases; bases with no gene match: 4. The CDR3 runs 15 residues. The CDR3 bases are TGTGCCATCAGCGGTACTAGCGGGGGGGACAATGAGCAGTTCTTC. It yields the protein CAISGTSGGDNEQFF.

The chain employs TRBV30 and TRBJ1-2; 7 positions match TRBD1. After removal of 5 bases from V and 4 bases from J, the junction contained 4 bases not matched to a gene. The germline gives CDR1 GTSNPN, CDR2 SVGIG (reference sequence). The CDR3 is 12 amino acids. The CDR3 spells CAWYRGSYGYTF. The CDR3 DNA follows: TGTGCCTGGTACAGGGGTAGCTATGGCTACACCTTC.

The chain joins TRBV6-5 to TRBJ1-6; D is perhaps TRBD1 (6 bases). V was pared by 6 bases and J by 6 bases, with 9 bases between. This CDR3 is built from 13 residues. Germline V gives CDR1 MNHEY, CDR2 SVGAGI. CDR3 DNA sequence: TGTGCCAGCAGCGGACAGTTTAATTCACCCCTCCACTTT. Amino acid sequence: CASSGQFNSPLHF.

The rearrangement uses TRBV9 and TRBJ1-2, with 8 positions matching TRBD1. The CDR3 is 17 residues long. Germline V gene lookup returns CDR1 SGDLS and CDR2 YYNGEE. V lost 4 bases and J lost 4; bases outside the gene matches: 15. The CDR3 spells CASSPSPGQGGGYGYTF. DNA of the CDR3: TGTGCCAGCAGCCCCTCCCCTGGACAGGGCGGCGGCTATGGCTACACCTTC.

The V and J genes are TRBV4-2 and TRBJ1-2; TRBD1 matches 10 bases. Germline V lookup: CDR1 LGHNA, CDR2 YNFKEQ. V trimming: 0 bases; J trimming: 5 bases; junction bases outside the gene matches: 6. CDR3 size: 16 residues. CDR3 amino acids: CASSQDLRQGAYGYTF. The CDR3 nucleotides read TGTGCCAGCAGCCAAGACCTTCGACAGGGGGCTTATGGCTACACCTTC.

This clone was seen once. The rearrangement uses TRBV6-2 or TRBV6-3 and TRBJ1-4; D is ambiguous. This CDR3 region has 20 residues. CDR1 and CDR2 from the germline V gene are MNHEY and SVGEGT. V was trimmed by 0 bases and J by 7 bases, leaving 27 bases between them. The CDR3 DNA reads TGTGCCAGCAGTTACTCGAGGGCAGAACTAGCCGTCGTCGTGGGTGAAAAACTGTTTTTT. It encodes CASSYSRAELAVVVGEKLFF.

The J gene is TRBJ2-7, the V gene TRBV5-1; D perhaps matches TRBD1 (6 bases). Germline V gene data show CDR1 as SGHRS and CDR2 as YFSETQ. Trimming shortened V by 6 bases and J by 3 bases, and 13 bases separated the two germline ends. The CDR3 length is 13 residues. CDR3 residues: CASTPDRNYEQYF. CDR3 sequence (DNA): TGCGCCAGCACCCCAGACAGGAACTACGAGCAGTACTTC.

V gene TRBV4-3 combines with J gene TRBJ1-6; no definite D call. V lost 0 bases and J lost 3, with 6 bases in between. The CDR3 loop spans 15 amino acids. CDR1 LGHNA and CDR2 YSLEER come from the germline V gene. The DNA for the CDR3 is TGCGCCAGCAGCCAAGAGCAGATCTATAATTCACCCCTCCACTTT. Encoded protein: CASSQEQIYNSPLHF.

The rearrangement uses TRBV19 and TRBJ1-1; the match to TRBD1 covers 8 bases. The CDR3 has 15 residues. Looked up from germline, CDR1 is LNHDA and CDR2 is SQIVND (reference sequence). Trimming took 6 bases from V and 1 from J; bases not matched to a gene: 7. CDR3 protein: CASSRQGNSNTEAFF. In DNA, the CDR3 is TGTGCCAGTAGCCGACAGGGGAATTCGAACACTGAAGCTTTCTTT.

This clone came up once. This chain joins TRBV11-3 and TRBJ1-4, with 8 bases lining up with TRBD1. Germline V gives CDR1 SGHNT, CDR2 YENEEA. The V and J ends lost 5 bases and 10 bases, in that order; junction bases with no gene match: 6. The CDR3 has 13 amino acids. This chain's CDR3 is CASSIGTGGKLFF. The CDR3 DNA reads as TGTGCCAGCAGCATTGGGACAGGCGGAAAACTGTTTTTT.

CDR3 residues: CASSDGLAGGNYEQYF. The CDR3 bases are TGTGCCAGTAGCGACGGACTAGCGGGGGGAAACTACGAGCAGTACTTC. The V call is TRBV19, the J call TRBJ2-7; TRBD2 aligns across 14 bases. V lost 6 bases and J lost 3; bases outside the gene matches: 7. Germline values: CDR1 LNHDA, CDR2 SQIVND (reference sequence). The CDR3 is 16 amino acids.

The V call is TRBV2, the J call TRBJ2-1; D might be TRBD2 (6 bases). The CDR3 totals 15 residues. Germline V gives CDR1 SNHLY, CDR2 FYNNEI. Trimming pared 1 base from V and 14 bases from J, leaving 21 bases between. The CDR3 DNA sequence: TGTGCCAGCAGTGAAGGATCGGGGGTCCGGGGTCAGGAGTTCTTC. It yields the protein CASSEGSGVRGQEFF.

The rearrangement links TRBV27 to TRBJ2-5; D may be TRBD1 (6 bases). Trimming stripped 6 bases from V and 4 bases from J, with 18 bases between. Germline V gene sequence: CDR1 MNHEY, CDR2 SMNVEV (reference sequence). The CDR3 runs 15 residues. This CDR3 is CASRKSQGLSETQYF. CDR3 coding DNA: TGTGCCAGCAGAAAAAGCCAGGGGTTGTCAGAGACCCAGTACTTC.